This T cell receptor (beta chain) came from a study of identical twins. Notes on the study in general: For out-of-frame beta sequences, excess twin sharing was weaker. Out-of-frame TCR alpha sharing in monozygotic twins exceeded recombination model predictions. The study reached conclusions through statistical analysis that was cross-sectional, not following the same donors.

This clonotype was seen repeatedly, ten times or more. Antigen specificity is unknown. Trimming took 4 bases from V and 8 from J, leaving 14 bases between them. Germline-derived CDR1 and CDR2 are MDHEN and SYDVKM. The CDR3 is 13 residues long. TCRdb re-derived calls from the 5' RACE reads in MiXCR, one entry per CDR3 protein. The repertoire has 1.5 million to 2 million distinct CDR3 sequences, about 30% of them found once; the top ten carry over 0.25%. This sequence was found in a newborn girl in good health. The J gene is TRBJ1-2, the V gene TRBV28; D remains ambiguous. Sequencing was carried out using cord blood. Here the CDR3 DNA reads TGTGCCAGCAGTTCTGGAACTGGGGAAGGCTACACCTTC. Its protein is CASSSGTGEGYTF.